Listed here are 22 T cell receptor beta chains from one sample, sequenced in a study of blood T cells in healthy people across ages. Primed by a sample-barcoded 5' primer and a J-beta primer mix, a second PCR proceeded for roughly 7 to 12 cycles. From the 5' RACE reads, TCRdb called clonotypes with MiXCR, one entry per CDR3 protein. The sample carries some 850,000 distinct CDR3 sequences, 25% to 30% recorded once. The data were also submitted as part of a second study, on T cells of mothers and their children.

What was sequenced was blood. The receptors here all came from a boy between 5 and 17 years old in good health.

The chain's CDR3 is CSQSDVRTSGTDTQYF. As DNA, the CDR3 is TGCAGCCAGTCAGACGTGAGGACTAGCGGCACAGATACGCAGTATTTT. The chain links TRBV20-1 to TRBJ2-3, with TRBD2 identical over 9 bases. CDR3 length equals 16 residues. Germline V CDR1 and CDR2: DFQATT, SNEGSKA (reference sequence).

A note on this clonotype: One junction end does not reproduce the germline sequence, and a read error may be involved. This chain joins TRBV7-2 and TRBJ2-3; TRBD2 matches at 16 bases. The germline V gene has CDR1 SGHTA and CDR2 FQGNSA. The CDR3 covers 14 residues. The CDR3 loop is CASSFRPGTSGGGF. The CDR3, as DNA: TGTGCCAGCAGCTTCCGTCCAGGGACTAGCGGGGGGGGTTTT.

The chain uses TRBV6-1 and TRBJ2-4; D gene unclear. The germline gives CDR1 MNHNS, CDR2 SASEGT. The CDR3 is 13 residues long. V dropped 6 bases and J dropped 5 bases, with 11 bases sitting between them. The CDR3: CASRVQIQNIQYF. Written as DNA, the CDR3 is TGTGCCAGCAGAGTCCAAATACAAAACATTCAGTACTTC.

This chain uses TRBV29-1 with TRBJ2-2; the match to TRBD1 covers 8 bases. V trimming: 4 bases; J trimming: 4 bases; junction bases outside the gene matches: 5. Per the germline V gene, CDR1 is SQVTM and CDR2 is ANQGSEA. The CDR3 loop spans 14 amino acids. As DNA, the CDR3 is TGCAGCGTTGTGACAGGGGTGAGCACCGGGGAGCTGTTTTTT. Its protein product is CSVVTGVSTGELFF.

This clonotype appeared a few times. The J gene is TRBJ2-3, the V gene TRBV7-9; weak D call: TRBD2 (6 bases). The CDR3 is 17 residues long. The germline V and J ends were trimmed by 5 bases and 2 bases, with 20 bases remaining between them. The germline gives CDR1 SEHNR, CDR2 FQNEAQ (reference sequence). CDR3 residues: CASSPGRRGITTDTQYF. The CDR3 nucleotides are TGTGCCAGCAGCCCTGGGAGGCGGGGAATTACCACAGATACGCAGTATTTT.

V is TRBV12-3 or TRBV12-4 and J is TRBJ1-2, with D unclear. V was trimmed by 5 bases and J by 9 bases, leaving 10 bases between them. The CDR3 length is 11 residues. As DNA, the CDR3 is TGTGCCAGCAGTACTGGACGGAGCTACACCTTC. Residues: CASSTGRSYTF.

CDR3 coding DNA: TGTGCCAGCAGCCCCCCGGGACAGTTCTACAATGAGCAGTTCTTC. This gives the protein CASSPPGQFYNEQFF. The rearrangement uses TRBV7-9 and TRBJ2-1, with 7 positions matching TRBD1. The germline CDR1 and CDR2 sequences are SEHNR and FQNEAQ (reference sequence). Unmatched junction bases numbered 7, after V lost 5 bases and J lost 3 bases. This CDR3 is built from 15 residues.

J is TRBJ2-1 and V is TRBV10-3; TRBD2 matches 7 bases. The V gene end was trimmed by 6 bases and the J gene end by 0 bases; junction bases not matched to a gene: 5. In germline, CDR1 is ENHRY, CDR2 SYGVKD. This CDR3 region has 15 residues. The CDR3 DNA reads TGTGCCATCAGCACCGGGGGGAGCTCCTACAATGAGCAGTTCTTC. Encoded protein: CAISTGGSSYNEQFF.

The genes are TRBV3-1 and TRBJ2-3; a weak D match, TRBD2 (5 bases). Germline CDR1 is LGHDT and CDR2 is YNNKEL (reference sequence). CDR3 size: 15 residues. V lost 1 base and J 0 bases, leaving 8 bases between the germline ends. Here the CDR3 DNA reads TGTGCCAGCAGCCAAGTACAGCGGAGCACAGATACGCAGTATTTT. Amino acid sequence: CASSQVQRSTDTQYF.

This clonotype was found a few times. CDR3 DNA sequence: TGCGCCAGCAGCCGGAATACCGGGACAGGGAAAGAGACCCAGTACTTC. Translating gives CASSRNTGTGKETQYF. The chain recombines TRBV4-1 with TRBJ2-5; TRBD1 aligns across 9 bases. The CDR3 has 16 amino acids. V was clipped by 4 bases and J by 3 bases; unmatched bases: 9. The germline CDR1 and CDR2 sequences are MGHRA and YSYEKL.

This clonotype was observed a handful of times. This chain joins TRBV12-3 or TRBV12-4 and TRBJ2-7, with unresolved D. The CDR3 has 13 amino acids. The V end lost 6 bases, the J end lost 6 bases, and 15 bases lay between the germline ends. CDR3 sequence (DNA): TGTGCCAGCAGGACATCAGGACGCCGCGAGCAGTACTTC. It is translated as CASRTSGRREQYF.

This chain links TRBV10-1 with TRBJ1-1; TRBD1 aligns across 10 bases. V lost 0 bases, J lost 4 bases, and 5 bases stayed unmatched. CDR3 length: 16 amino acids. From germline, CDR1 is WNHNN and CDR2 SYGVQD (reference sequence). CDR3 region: CASSESRQGAGTEAFF. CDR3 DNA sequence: TGCGCCAGCAGTGAGTCGCGACAGGGGGCGGGCACTGAAGCTTTCTTT.

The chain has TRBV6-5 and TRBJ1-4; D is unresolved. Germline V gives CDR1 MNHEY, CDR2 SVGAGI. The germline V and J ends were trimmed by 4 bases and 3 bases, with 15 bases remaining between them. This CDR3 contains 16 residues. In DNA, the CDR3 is TGTGCCAGCAGTTCTTTGTCGAGGGCGGCTAATGAAAAACTGTTTTTT. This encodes CASSSLSRAANEKLFF.

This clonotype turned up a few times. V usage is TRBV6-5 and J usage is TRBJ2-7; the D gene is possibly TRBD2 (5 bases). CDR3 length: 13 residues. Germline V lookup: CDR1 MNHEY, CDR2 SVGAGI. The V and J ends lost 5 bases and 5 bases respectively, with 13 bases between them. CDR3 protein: CASSRGPTDEQYF. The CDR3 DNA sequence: TGTGCCAGCAGTCGGGGTCCAACGGACGAGCAGTACTTC.

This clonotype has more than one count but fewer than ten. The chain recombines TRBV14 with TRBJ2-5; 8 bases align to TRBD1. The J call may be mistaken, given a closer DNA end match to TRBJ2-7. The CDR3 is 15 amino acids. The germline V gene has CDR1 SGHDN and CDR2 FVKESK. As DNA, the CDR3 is TGTGCCAGCAGCCAATTGAACAGGGGGTCGTACGAGCAGTACTTC. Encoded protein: CASSQLNRGSYEQYF.

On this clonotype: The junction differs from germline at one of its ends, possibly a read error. For the CDR3, the DNA is TGCAGTGCTAGCCCGACTAGCGGGGGGGCCTTCTCCCACGAGCAGTACTTC. This codes for CSASPTSGGAFSHEQYF. This chain uses TRBV20-1 with TRBJ2-5; 14 nucleotides agree with TRBD2. The end of the DNA aligns better with TRBJ2-7, so the J call may be wrong. The CDR3 covers 17 residues. Germline V gene data show CDR1 as DFQATT and CDR2 as SNEGSKA (reference sequence).

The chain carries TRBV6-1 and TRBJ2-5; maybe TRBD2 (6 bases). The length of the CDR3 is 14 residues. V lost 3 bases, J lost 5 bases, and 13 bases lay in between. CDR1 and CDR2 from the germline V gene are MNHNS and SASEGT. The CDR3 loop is CASSDGGVGETQYF. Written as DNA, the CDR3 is TGTGCCAGCAGTGACGGCGGGGTCGGGGAGACCCAGTACTTC.

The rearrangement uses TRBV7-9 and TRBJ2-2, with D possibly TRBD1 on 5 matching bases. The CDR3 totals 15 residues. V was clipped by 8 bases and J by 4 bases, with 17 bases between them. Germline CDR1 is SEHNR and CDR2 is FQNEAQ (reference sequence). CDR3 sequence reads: CASPPDRVFTGELFF. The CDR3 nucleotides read TGTGCCAGCCCCCCCGACAGAGTCTTCACCGGGGAGCTGTTTTTT.

The CDR3 is CASSLDRGLRETSTDTQYF. The CDR3 coding sequence is TGCGCCAGCAGCTTGGATCGGGGCTTGCGAGAGACTAGCACAGATACGCAGTATTTT. V is TRBV5-1 and J is TRBJ2-3; D possibly uses TRBD1 or TRBD2 (5 bases each). The germline V and J ends were trimmed by 0 bases and 0 bases, with 20 bases remaining between them. CDR3 size: 19 residues. Per germline, CDR1 SGHRS and CDR2 YFSETQ. The entire variable domain, with the rest obtained from reference TRBV5-1 and TRBJ2-3, is as follows: KAGVTQTPRYLIKTRGQQVTLSCSPISGHRSVSWYQQTPGQGLQFLFEYFSETQRNKGNFPGRFSGRQFSNSRSEMNVSTLELGDSALYLCASSLDRGLRETSTDTQYFGPGTRLTVL.

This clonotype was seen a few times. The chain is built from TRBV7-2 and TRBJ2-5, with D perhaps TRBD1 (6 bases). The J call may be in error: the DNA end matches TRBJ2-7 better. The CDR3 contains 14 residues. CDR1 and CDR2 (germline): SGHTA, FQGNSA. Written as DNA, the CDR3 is TGTGCCAGCGGATCCGGGACACTACCCGACGAGCAGTACTTC. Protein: CASGSGTLPDEQYF.

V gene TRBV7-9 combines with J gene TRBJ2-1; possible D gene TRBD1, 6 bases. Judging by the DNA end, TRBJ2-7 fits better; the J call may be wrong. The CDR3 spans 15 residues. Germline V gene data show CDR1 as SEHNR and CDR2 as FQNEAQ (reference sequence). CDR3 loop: CASSSGTPQALGQYF. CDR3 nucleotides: TGTGCCAGCAGCTCCGGGACACCCCAAGCGTTAGGGCAGTACTTC.

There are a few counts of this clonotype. The CDR3, as DNA: TGTGCCAGCAGTTTTGGACGTACCACAGATACGCAGTATTTT. Translated: CASSFGRTTDTQYF. The chain links TRBV12-3 or TRBV12-4 to TRBJ2-3, with D uncertain. CDR3 length: 14 amino acids. V dropped 3 bases and J dropped 2 bases, with 9 bases sitting between them.